Each of the 20 T cell receptor beta chains below was sequenced from the same sample in a study of blood T cell repertoires in COVID-19. Libraries were prepared by immunoSEQ multiplex PCR; TCRdb keeps only in-frame clonotypes and omits some of them. The data hold fewer than 450,000 clones, with about nine tenths observed a single time. What was sequenced was peripheral blood. The receptor set was obtained from a woman aged 70-85 years with COVID-19, enrolled during active disease.

J is TRBJ2-5 and V is TRBV2, with 13 bases that match TRBD2. The CDR3 has 19 residues. Per germline, CDR1 SNHLY and CDR2 FYNNEI. The V segment lost 5 bases and the J segment 5 bases; nucleotides outside the gene matches: 17. CDR3 DNA: TGTGCCAGCAGTCCACCGGGACTAGCGGGGAGCCCTCCCCGGGAGACCCAGTACTTC. This gives the protein CASSPPGLAGSPPRETQYF. Looking up the rest from reference TRBV2 and TRBJ2-5 gives the full variable domain: EPEVTQTPSHQVTQMGQEVILRCVPISNHLYFYWYRQILGQKVEFLVSFYNNEISEKSEIFDDQFSVERPDGSNFTLKIRSTKLEDSAMYFCASSPPGLAGSPPRETQYFGPGTRLLVL.

V and J are TRBV19 and TRBJ2-7; 8 bases align to TRBD1. CDR1 and CDR2 from the germline V gene are LNHDA and SQIVND (reference sequence). This CDR3 region has 15 residues. V shed 4 bases, J shed 3 bases, and the junction held 8 bases outside the gene matches. The CDR3 region is CASSSRQGAVYEQYF. CDR3 coding DNA: TGTGCCAGTAGTAGCCGGCAGGGGGCGGTCTACGAGCAGTACTTC.

This rearrangement joins TRBV11-2 to TRBJ1-3, with 9 bases identical to TRBD1. The germline gives CDR1 SGHAT, CDR2 FQNNGV. This CDR3 is built from 18 residues. Trimming took 3 bases from V and 2 from J; bases not matched to a gene: 11. CDR3 DNA: TGTGCCAGCAGCTTCGGACAGGGGACAGCTGGACCTGGAAACACCATATATTTT. It is translated as CASSFGQGTAGPGNTIYF. Looking up the rest from reference TRBV11-2 and TRBJ1-3 gives the full variable domain: EAGVAQSPRYKIIEKRQSVAFWCNPISGHATLYWYQQILGQGPKLLIQFQNNGVVDDSQLPKDRFSAERLKGVDSTLKIQPAKLEDSAVYLCASSFGQGTAGPGNTIYFGEGSWLTVV.

This clone was detected once. The chain has TRBV5-1 and TRBJ2-2; D may be TRBD1 (6 bases). V gave up 3 bases and J gave up 0 bases, with 9 bases separating them. Germline loops: CDR1 SGHRS, CDR2 YFSETQ. This CDR3 has 15 amino acids. The CDR3 sequence is CASSSQGPNTGELFF. The CDR3 DNA reads TGCGCCAGCAGCTCACAGGGCCCGAACACCGGGGAGCTGTTTTTT.

This rearrangement joins TRBV19 to TRBJ1-5; a weak D match, TRBD1 (5 bases). This CDR3 spans 14 amino acids. The V gene lost 3 bases and the J gene lost 11 bases, with 17 bases spanning the gap. Germline V gene sequence: CDR1 LNHDA, CDR2 SQIVND (reference sequence). The CDR3 spells CASSIRAGSWAQHF. DNA of the CDR3: TGTGCCAGTAGTATTAGGGCAGGGTCATGGGCCCAGCATTTT.

The chain recombines TRBV7-3 with TRBJ2-2; tentatively, D is TRBD1 (6 bases). In germline, CDR1 is SGHTA, CDR2 FQGTGA. V gave up 6 bases and J gave up 4 bases, with 15 bases separating them. CDR3 length: 15 residues. The CDR3 DNA sequence: TGTGCCAGCAGGCGAACAGGGTCGGGCACCGGGGAGCTGTTTTTT. It translates to CASRRTGSGTGELFF.

The J gene is TRBJ1-5, the V gene TRBV19; the D gene is possibly TRBD1 (6 bases). CDR3 size: 15 residues. V was clipped by 3 bases and J by 4 bases, with 13 bases between them. CDR1 and CDR2 from the germline V gene are LNHDA and SQIVND (reference sequence). CDR3 sequence (DNA): TGTGCCAGTAGTATGACTACAGGGTGGAATCAGCCCCAGCATTTT. Its translation is CASSMTTGWNQPQHF. Together with reference TRBV19 and TRBJ1-5, the CDR3 gives the full variable domain: DGGITQSPKYLFRKEGQNVTLSCEQNLNHDAMYWYRQDPGQGLRLIYYSQIVNDFQKGDIAEGYSVSREKKESFPLTVTSAQKNPTAFYLCASSMTTGWNQPQHFGDGTRLSIL.

V is TRBV9 and J is TRBJ2-2, with D maybe TRBD2 (6 bases). The CDR3 spans 17 residues. Looked up from germline, CDR1 is SGDLS and CDR2 is YYNGEE. With 4 bases removed from V and 1 base from J, the gap between germline ends came to 17 bases. CDR3 loop: CASSSAGGVGNTGELFF. The CDR3 coding sequence is TGTGCCAGCAGCAGCGCAGGAGGGGTTGGGAACACCGGGGAGCTGTTTTTT. The whole variable domain, filled in from reference TRBV9 and TRBJ2-2, reads DSGVTQTPKHLITATGQRVTLRCSPRSGDLSVYWYQQSLDQGLQFLIQYYNGEERAKGNILERFSAQQFPDLHSELNLSSLELGDSALYFCASSSAGGVGNTGELFFGEGSRLTVL.

This chain uses TRBV4-1 with TRBJ1-5; TRBD1 matches at 9 bases. This CDR3 region has 14 residues. Trimming took 4 bases from V and 6 from J; bases not matched to a gene: 4. Germline assignment: CDR1 MGHRA and CDR2 YSYEKL. CDR3 bases: TGCGCCAGCAGCCTACAGGGGGCTGTTCAGCCCCAGCATTTT. Translating it yields CASSLQGAVQPQHF.

Only one count was recorded for this clone. The V gene is TRBV5-4, the J gene TRBJ1-2; D not resolved. V was cut by 3 bases and J by 8 bases, with 8 bases left in between. This CDR3 comprises 11 residues. Germline-derived CDR1 and CDR2 are SGHNT and YYREEE (reference sequence). CDR3 sequence: CASSSVQGYTF. CDR3 DNA: TGTGCCAGCAGCTCAGTACAGGGCTACACCTTC.

The chain is built from TRBV6-5 and TRBJ2-7, with 8 bases matching TRBD1. CDR1 and CDR2 (germline): MNHEY, SVGAGI. Unmatched junction bases numbered 7, after V lost 6 bases and J lost 3 bases. The CDR3 consists of 14 residues. This CDR3 reads CASSRGTGLYEQYF. The DNA of the CDR3 is TGTGCCAGCAGCCGCGGGACAGGTCTCTACGAGCAGTACTTC.

The gene calls are TRBV19 and TRBJ1-1; D is possibly TRBD1 (6 bases). The CDR3 is made up of 12 amino acids. Trimming removed 5 bases from V and 11 bases from J, with 15 bases in between. The germline V gene encodes CDR1 LNHDA and CDR2 SQIVND (reference sequence). The CDR3 loop reads CASSRRQDGAFF. The CDR3, as DNA: TGTGCCAGTAGTCGACGACAGGATGGGGCTTTCTTT. Combining the CDR3 with reference TRBV19 and TRBJ1-1 gives the whole variable domain DGGITQSPKYLFRKEGQNVTLSCEQNLNHDAMYWYRQDPGQGLRLIYYSQIVNDFQKGDIAEGYSVSREKKESFPLTVTSAQKNPTAFYLCASSRRQDGAFFGQGTRLTVV.

The chain is built from TRBV28 and TRBJ1-1; D not resolved. The CDR3 is 12 amino acids. V was clipped by 8 bases and J by 4 bases, with 11 bases between them. Germline V gene sequence: CDR1 MDHEN, CDR2 SYDVKM. CDR3 loop: CASGSRGTEAFF. The DNA of the CDR3 is TGTGCCAGCGGGTCGCGCGGCACTGAAGCTTTCTTT.

The chain employs TRBV2 and TRBJ1-5; D uncertain. The CDR3 consists of 15 residues. CDR1 is SNHLY, CDR2 FYNNEI, per germline. The V end was cut by 6 bases, the J end by 3 bases, with 15 bases between. The CDR3 spells CASRPVALPNQPQHF. Written as DNA, the CDR3 is TGTGCCAGCAGACCCGTAGCCCTACCCAATCAGCCCCAGCATTTT. Full variable domain (remainder filled in from reference TRBV2 and TRBJ1-5): EPEVTQTPSHQVTQMGQEVILRCVPISNHLYFYWYRQILGQKVEFLVSFYNNEISEKSEIFDDQFSVERPDGSNFTLKIRSTKLEDSAMYFCASRPVALPNQPQHFGDGTRLSIL.

In regard to this clone: The same CDR3 can be traced to other DNA sequences in this sample. The J gene is TRBJ1-2, the V gene TRBV25-1; D remains ambiguous. V gave up 2 bases and J gave up 2 bases, with 3 bases separating them. CDR1 and CDR2 (germline): MGHDK, SYGVNS. The CDR3 spans 12 residues. The DNA for the CDR3 is TGTGCCAGCAGTGAACAGAACTATGGCTACACCTTC. Translation: CASSEQNYGYTF.

The chain joins TRBV2 to TRBJ2-3; 10 bases fit TRBD2. CDR3 size: 15 residues. With 6 bases clipped from V and 5 bases from J, the junction kept 8 bases outside the gene matches. Germline V lookup: CDR1 SNHLY, CDR2 FYNNEI. This CDR3 reads CASRISGGQGDTQYF. The CDR3 bases are TGTGCCAGCAGAATTAGCGGGGGGCAGGGAGATACGCAGTATTTT.

The rearrangement uses TRBV7-9 and TRBJ1-2, with 7 nucleotides matching TRBD1. This CDR3 is built from 15 residues. CDR1 is SEHNR, CDR2 FQNEAQ, per germline (reference sequence). V shed 3 bases and J 10 bases; nucleotides not matched to a gene: 14. The chain's CDR3 is CASSFNSGGGPVYTF. The CDR3, as DNA: TGTGCCAGCAGCTTTAATAGTGGAGGGGGCCCAGTCTACACCTTC.

The chain carries TRBV5-6 and TRBJ2-5, with D hard to call. Germline CDR1 reads SGHDT; CDR2 reads YYEEEE. V shed 4 bases and J shed 4 bases, with 14 bases lying between them. The CDR3 spans 14 residues. CDR3 sequence: CASSPRQRRETQYF. CDR3 DNA sequence: TGTGCCAGCAGCCCACGGCAGAGGAGAGAGACCCAGTACTTC. Filled out from reference TRBV5-6 and TRBJ2-5, the complete variable domain reads DAGVTQSPTHLIKTRGQQVTLRCSPKSGHDTVSWYQQALGQGPQFIFQYYEEEERQRGNFPDRFSGHQFPNYSSELNVNALLLGDSALYLCASSPRQRRETQYFGPGTRLLVL.

The J gene is TRBJ1-4, the V gene TRBV25-1; D may be TRBD1 (5 bases). CDR1 and CDR2 from the germline V gene are MGHDK and SYGVNS. CDR3 length equals 14 residues. V lost 4 bases, J lost 4 bases, and 10 bases lay in between. The CDR3 is CASSAQAFNEKLFF. The CDR3 DNA reads as TGTGCCAGCAGTGCACAGGCTTTTAATGAAAAACTGTTTTTT.

This chain links TRBV6-5 with TRBJ1-3, with D possibly being TRBD1 (5 bases). Germline loops: CDR1 MNHEY, CDR2 SVGAGI. The CDR3 is made up of 14 amino acids. V was clipped by 2 bases and J by 3 bases, with 8 bases between them. DNA for the CDR3: TGTGCCAGCAGTTACGGAGGGGATGGAAACACCATATATTTT. Amino acid sequence: CASSYGGDGNTIYF.